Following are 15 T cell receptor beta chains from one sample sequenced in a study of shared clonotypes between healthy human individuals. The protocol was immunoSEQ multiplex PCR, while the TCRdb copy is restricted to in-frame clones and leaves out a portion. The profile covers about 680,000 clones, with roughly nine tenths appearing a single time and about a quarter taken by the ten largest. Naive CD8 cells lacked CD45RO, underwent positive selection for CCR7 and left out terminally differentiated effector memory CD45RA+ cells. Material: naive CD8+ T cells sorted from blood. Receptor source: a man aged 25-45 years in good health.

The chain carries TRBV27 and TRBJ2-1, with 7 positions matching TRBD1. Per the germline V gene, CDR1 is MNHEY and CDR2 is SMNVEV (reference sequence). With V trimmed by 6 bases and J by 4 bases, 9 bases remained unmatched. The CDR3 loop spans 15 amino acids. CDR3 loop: CASRHLGQMYNEQFF. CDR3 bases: TGTGCCAGCAGGCACTTGGGACAGATGTACAATGAGCAGTTCTTC.

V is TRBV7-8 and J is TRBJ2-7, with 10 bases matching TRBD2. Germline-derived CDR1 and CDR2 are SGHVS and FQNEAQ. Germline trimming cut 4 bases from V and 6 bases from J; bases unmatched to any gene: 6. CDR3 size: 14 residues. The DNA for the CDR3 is TGTGCCAGCAGCTGGATAGCGGGAGGTTCCGAGCAGTACTTC. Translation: CASSWIAGGSEQYF.

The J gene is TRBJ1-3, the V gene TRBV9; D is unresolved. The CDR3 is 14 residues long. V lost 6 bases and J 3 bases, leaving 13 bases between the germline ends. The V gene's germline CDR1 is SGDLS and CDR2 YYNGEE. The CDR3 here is CASNGVWDGNTIYF. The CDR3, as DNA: TGTGCCAGCAACGGGGTATGGGATGGAAACACCATATATTTT.

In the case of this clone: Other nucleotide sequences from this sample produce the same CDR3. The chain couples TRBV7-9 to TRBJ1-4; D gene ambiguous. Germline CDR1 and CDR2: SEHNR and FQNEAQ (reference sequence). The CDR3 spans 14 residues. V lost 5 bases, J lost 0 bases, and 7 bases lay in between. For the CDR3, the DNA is TGTGCCAGCAGCAGTTCCGCAACTAATGAAAAACTGTTTTTT. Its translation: CASSSSATNEKLFF.

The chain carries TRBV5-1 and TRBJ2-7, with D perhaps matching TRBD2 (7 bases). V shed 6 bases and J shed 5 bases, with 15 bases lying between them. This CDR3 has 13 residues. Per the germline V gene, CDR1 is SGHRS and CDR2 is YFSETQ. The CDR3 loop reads CASNRGAFDEQYF. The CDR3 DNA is TGCGCCAGCAACCGGGGGGCCTTCGACGAGCAGTACTTC.

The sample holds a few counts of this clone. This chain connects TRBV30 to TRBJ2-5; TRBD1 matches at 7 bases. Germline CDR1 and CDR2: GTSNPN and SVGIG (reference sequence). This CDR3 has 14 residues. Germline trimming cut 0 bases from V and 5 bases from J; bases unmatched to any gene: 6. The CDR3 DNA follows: TGTGCCTGGAGTGTACAGACAGGGTGGGAGACCCAGTACTTC. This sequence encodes CAWSVQTGWETQYF.

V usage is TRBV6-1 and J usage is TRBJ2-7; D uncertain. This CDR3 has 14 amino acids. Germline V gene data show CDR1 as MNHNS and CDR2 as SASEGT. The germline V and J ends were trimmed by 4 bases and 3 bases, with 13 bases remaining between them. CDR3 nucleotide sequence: TGTGCCAGCAGTGGCGTCGGGCTCGACTACGAGCAGTACTTC. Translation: CASSGVGLDYEQYF.

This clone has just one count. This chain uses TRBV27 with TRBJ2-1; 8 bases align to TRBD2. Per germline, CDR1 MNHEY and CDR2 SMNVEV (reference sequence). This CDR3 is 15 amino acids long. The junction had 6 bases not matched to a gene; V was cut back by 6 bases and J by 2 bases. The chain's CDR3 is CASSFSGSPYNEQFF. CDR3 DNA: TGTGCCAGCAGCTTCAGCGGGAGCCCCTACAATGAGCAGTTCTTC.

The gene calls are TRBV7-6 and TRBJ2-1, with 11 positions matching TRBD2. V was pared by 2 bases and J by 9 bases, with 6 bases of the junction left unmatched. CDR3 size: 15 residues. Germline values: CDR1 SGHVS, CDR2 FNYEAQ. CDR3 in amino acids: CASSLLAGGPGEQFF. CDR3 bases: TGTGCCAGCAGCTTATTAGCGGGAGGGCCGGGTGAGCAGTTCTTC.

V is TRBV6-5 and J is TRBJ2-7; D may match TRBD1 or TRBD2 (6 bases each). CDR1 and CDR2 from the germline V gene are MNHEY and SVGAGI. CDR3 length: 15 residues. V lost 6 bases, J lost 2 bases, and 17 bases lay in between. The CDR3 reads CASSRGQGPPYEQYF. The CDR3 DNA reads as TGTGCCAGCAGCCGGGGGCAGGGACCTCCCTACGAGCAGTACTTC.

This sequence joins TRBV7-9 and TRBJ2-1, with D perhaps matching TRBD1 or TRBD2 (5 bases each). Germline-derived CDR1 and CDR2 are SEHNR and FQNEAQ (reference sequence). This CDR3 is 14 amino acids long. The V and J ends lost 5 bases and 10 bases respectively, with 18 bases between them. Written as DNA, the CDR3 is TGTGCCAGCAGCCCCACAAGAGGGGCGCAGGAGCAGTTCTTC. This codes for CASSPTRGAQEQFF.

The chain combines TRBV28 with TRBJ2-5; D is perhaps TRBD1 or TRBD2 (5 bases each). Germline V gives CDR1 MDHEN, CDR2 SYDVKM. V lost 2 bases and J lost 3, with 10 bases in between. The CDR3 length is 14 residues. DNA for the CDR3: TGTGCCAGCAGTTTAGATCTGGGGGAAGAGACCCAGTACTTC. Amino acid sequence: CASSLDLGEETQYF. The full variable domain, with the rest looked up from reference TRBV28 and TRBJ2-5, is DVKVTQSSRYLVKRTGEKVFLECVQDMDHENMFWYRQDPGLGLRLIYFSYDVKMKEKGDIPEGYSVSREKKERFSLILESASTNQTSMYLCASSLDLGEETQYFGPGTRLLVL.

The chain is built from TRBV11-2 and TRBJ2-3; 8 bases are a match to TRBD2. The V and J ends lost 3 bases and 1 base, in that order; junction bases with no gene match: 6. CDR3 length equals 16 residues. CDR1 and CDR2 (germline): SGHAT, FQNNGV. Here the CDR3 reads CASSFRGRPRTDTQYF. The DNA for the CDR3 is TGTGCCAGCAGCTTCCGCGGGAGGCCGCGCACAGATACGCAGTATTTT.

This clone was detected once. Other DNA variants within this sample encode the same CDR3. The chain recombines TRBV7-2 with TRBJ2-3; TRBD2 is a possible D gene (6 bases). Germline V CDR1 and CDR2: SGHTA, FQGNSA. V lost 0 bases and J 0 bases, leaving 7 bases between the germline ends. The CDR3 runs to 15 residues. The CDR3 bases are TGTGCCAGCAGCTTAGCGGCGGGAAGCACAGATACGCAGTATTTT. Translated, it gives CASSLAAGSTDTQYF.

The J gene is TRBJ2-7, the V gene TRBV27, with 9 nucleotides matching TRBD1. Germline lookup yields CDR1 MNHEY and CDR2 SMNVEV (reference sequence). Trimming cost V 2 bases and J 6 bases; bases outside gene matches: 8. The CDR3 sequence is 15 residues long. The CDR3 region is CASSLLSGTGREQYF. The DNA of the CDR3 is TGTGCCAGCAGTTTACTCAGCGGGACAGGGCGCGAGCAGTACTTC.